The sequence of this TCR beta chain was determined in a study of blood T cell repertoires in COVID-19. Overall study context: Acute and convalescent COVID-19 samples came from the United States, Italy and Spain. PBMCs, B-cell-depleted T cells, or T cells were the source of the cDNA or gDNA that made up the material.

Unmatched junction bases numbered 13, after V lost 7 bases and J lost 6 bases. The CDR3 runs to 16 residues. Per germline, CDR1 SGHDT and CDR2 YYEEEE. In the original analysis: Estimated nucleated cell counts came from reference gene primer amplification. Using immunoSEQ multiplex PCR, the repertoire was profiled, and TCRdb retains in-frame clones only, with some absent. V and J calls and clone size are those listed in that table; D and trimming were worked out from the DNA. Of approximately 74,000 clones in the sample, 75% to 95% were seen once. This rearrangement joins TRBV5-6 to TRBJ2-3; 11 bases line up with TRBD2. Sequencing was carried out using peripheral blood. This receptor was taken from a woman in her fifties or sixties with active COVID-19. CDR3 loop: CASYYATSGRFDTQYF. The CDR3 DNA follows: TGTGCCAGCTACTACGCCACTAGCGGGAGATTTGATACGCAGTATTTT.